This TCR beta chain appears in the sequencing data of a study of blood T cell repertoires in COVID-19. About the research overall: PBMCs, B-cell-depleted T cells, or T cells were the source of the cDNA or gDNA that made up the material.

Clones were read by immunoSEQ multiplex PCR, and TCRdb kept only the in-frame ones, dropping some. The sample records approximately 310,000 clones, 89% being singletons. V was shortened by 5 bases and J by 2 bases, with 16 bases between the two germline ends. CDR1 and CDR2 from the germline V gene are SGHTA and FQGNSA. This CDR3 is built from 15 residues. This clone was detected only once. Clinical history as reported by participants underpinned cohort assignment. The J gene is TRBJ2-7, the V gene TRBV7-2, with D possibly matching TRBD1 (6 bases). The specimen sequenced was PBMCs or T cells enriched from blood (not recorded which). This TCR was sampled from a man aged 55-75 years who had recovered from COVID-19. The CDR3, as DNA: TGTGCCAGCAGCGATATGGGGACACTCACCTACGAGCAGTACTTC. It specifies CASSDMGTLTYEQYF.